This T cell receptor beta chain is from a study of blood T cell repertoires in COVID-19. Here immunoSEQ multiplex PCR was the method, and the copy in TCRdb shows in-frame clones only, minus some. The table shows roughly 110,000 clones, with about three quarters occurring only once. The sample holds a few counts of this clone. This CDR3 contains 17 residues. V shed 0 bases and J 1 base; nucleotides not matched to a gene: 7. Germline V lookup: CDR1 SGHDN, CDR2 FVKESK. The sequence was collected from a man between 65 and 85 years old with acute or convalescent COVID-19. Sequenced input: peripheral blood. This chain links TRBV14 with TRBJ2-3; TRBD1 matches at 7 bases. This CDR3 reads CASSQDIRTGGTDTQYF. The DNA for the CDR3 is TGTGCCAGCAGCCAAGATATTAGGACAGGAGGCACAGATACGCAGTATTTT.